This T cell receptor beta chain was documented in a study of T-cell memory formation after mild COVID-19. TCRdb reprocessed the 5' RACE reads via MiXCR and lists one record per CDR3 protein. The table includes about 210,000 distinct CDR3 sequences, 10% to 13% detected once. The sample holds a few counts of this clonotype. The CDR3 covers 14 residues. Losses at the gene ends were 6 bases for V and 10 bases for J; bases not matched to a gene: 13. Germline loops: CDR1 LGHNA, CDR2 YSLEER. The rearrangement joins TRBV4-3 to TRBJ1-1; 8 bases are shared with TRBD1. Sample: PBMCs or a T cell subset sorted from them (not recorded which). The receptor comes from a man between 18 and 35 years old who had mild COVID-19 (a few samples of this study predate the infection). Cell type and time point are not known. In DNA form, the CDR3 reads TGCGCCAGCAGTCCGGACAGGGACGTTTCTGCAGCTTTCTTT. Translated: CASSPDRDVSAAFF.